The clone carrying this T cell receptor beta chain was counted at least ten times. Its antigen is undetermined. Construction of the TCR beta libraries employed iRepertoire HTBI primers in conjunction with Arm-PCR of CDR3 regions. TCRdb independently ran MiXCR on the multiplex PCR reads; one entry per CDR3 protein. The sample lists approximately 470,000 distinct CDR3 sequences, under 20% seen once, with 12% in the top ten. This sample stems from a study of regulatory T cells in long-lasting Graves disease. Study-level findings and limits: Persistent disease preferred TRBV28, TRBJ1-2 and TRBJ2-5; new disease, TRBV20-1 and TRBJ2-1. Owing to a sample size that was small, accuracy may have been reduced.

J was trimmed by 6 bases and V by 4 bases; bases with no gene match: 11. CDR3 length equals 15 residues. Germline CDR1 reads MNHEY; CDR2 reads SMNVEV (reference sequence). Time point specified: newly diagnosed GD, antithyroid drugs for less than 3 months. RNA from PBMCs was the source of the TCR library. The sample was also linked to a second study, of T cells in Graves' hyperthyroidism and ophthalmopathy. This second report adds: First-round RT-PCR targeting the TCR CDR3 was performed with the HTBI primer set.

The V gene is TRBV27, the J gene TRBJ1-1, with 7 nucleotides matching TRBD1. Sequencing used peripheral blood mononuclear cells (PBMCs), obtained at new diagnosis, from a patient treated with antithyroid drugs. The receptor was derived from a man aged 40-49 years with Graves disease. CDR3 nucleotides: TGTGCCAGCAGTTCCCCAGGGGGTCTGAAGGCTGAAGCTTTCTTT. As protein: CASSSPGGLKAEAFF.